Listed below are T cell receptor beta chains from one sample, sequenced in a study of blood T cell repertoires in COVID-19. Sequenced by immunoSEQ multiplex PCR; TCRdb stores in-frame clones only, minus some. Among roughly 290,000 clones listed, roughly 87% were seen once. Sequencing used PBMCs or T cells enriched from blood (not recorded which). These receptors were taken from a woman aged 40-49 years who had recovered from COVID-19. Each CDR3 is given with its conserved first and last residue. Each record gives: D gene, clone size, J gene, V gene, CDR3 DNA, CDR3 protein. The D gene is left open where the match is weak. Some rows mark clone size as missing; the rest say once, few, many or name a class of expanded clone.

d_gene: TRBD1; abundance: NA; j_gene: TRBJ2-1; v_gene: TRBV15; CDR3nt: TGTGCCACCAGCAGACCGGGACAGGGGGACTACAATGAGCAGTTCTTC; CDR3aa: CATSRPGQGDYNEQFF
d_gene: NA; abundance: few; j_gene: TRBJ2-6; v_gene: TRBV2; CDR3nt: TGTGCCAGCAGTCTGGGACAGGCCAACGTCCTGACTTTC; CDR3aa: CASSLGQANVLTF
d_gene: TRBD1; abundance: once; j_gene: TRBJ2-7; v_gene: TRBV7-6; CDR3nt: TGTGCCAGCAGCCACGGGACAGGGTCGTACGAGCAGTACTTC; CDR3aa: CASSHGTGSYEQYF
d_gene: TRBD2; abundance: NA; j_gene: TRBJ2-1; v_gene: TRBV5-1; CDR3nt: TGCGCCAGCAGCTTGGTGGTTGGGACTAGCGTAAAAAATGAGCAGTTCTTC; CDR3aa: CASSLVVGTSVKNEQFF
d_gene: NA; abundance: NA; j_gene: TRBJ2-1; v_gene: TRBV28; CDR3nt: TGTGCCAGCAAAAGCGGGCCAGACTATGAGCAGTTCTTC; CDR3aa: CASKSGPDYEQFF
d_gene: NA; abundance: NA; j_gene: TRBJ2-3; v_gene: TRBV19; CDR3nt: TGTGCCAGTAGTATAGGAGGAGGGAACCCAGATACGCAGTATTTT; CDR3aa: CASSIGGGNPDTQYF
d_gene: TRBD2; abundance: NA; j_gene: TRBJ2-1; v_gene: TRBV10-3; CDR3nt: TGTGCCACAGGTTCGGGGGGGGACGATGAGCAGTTCTTC; CDR3aa: CATGSGGDDEQFF
d_gene: TRBD2; abundance: NA; j_gene: TRBJ2-7; v_gene: TRBV27; CDR3nt: TGTGCCAGCAGTCTGTTCCCCCCCCAGCGGGGGTACGAGCAGTACTTC; CDR3aa: CASSLFPPQRGYEQYF
d_gene: TRBD2; abundance: once; j_gene: TRBJ2-1; v_gene: TRBV7-2; CDR3nt: TGTGCCAGCAGCTTAGGCGGTAGCGGGAGGAATGAGCAGTTCTTC; CDR3aa: CASSLGGSGRNEQFF
d_gene: NA; abundance: NA; j_gene: TRBJ2-4; v_gene: TRBV3-1/TRBV3-2; CDR3nt: TGTGCCAGCAGCCCCATCGGAGGCCCAGGCCTTCAGTACTTC; CDR3aa: CASSPIGGPGLQYF
d_gene: NA; abundance: NA; j_gene: TRBJ2-3; v_gene: TRBV28; CDR3nt: TGTGCCAGCAGTTTATTTGTAGGGGTTGGGACAGATACGCAGTATTTT; CDR3aa: CASSLFVGVGTDTQYF
d_gene: NA; abundance: NA; j_gene: TRBJ2-7; v_gene: TRBV24-1; CDR3nt: TGTGCCACCAGAGGACAGATCTACGAGCAGTACTTC; CDR3aa: CATRGQIYEQYF
d_gene: NA; abundance: NA; j_gene: TRBJ1-4; v_gene: TRBV28; CDR3nt: TGTGCCAGCAGTTTATGGGACGGGAGTAATGAAAAACTGTTTTTT; CDR3aa: CASSLWDGSNEKLFF
d_gene: NA; abundance: NA; j_gene: TRBJ2-7; v_gene: TRBV28; CDR3nt: TGTGCCAGCAGTGGCGGAAGCTCCTACGAGCAGTACTTC; CDR3aa: CASSGGSSYEQYF
d_gene: TRBD1; abundance: NA; j_gene: TRBJ2-7; v_gene: TRBV5-1; CDR3nt: TGCGCCAGCAGCTTGGGGTTCGGGACAGAGAGCGACGAGCAGTACTTC; CDR3aa: CASSLGFGTESDEQYF
d_gene: TRBD1; abundance: NA; j_gene: TRBJ1-1; v_gene: TRBV19; CDR3nt: TGTGCCAGAGGACAGGGGCGGGTTGACACTGAAGCTTTCTTT; CDR3aa: CARGQGRVDTEAFF
d_gene: TRBD2; abundance: once; j_gene: TRBJ2-2; v_gene: TRBV4-3; CDR3nt: TGCGCCAGCAGCCTGACTAGCGGTTCCAACACCGGGGAGCTGTTTTTT; CDR3aa: CASSLTSGSNTGELFF
d_gene: NA; abundance: many; j_gene: TRBJ1-2; v_gene: TRBV30; CDR3nt: TGTGCCTGGAGTGCCTGGACGGGAGCTCATCATGGCTACACCTTC; CDR3aa: CAWSAWTGAHHGYTF
d_gene: TRBD2; abundance: NA; j_gene: TRBJ2-6; v_gene: TRBV7-3; CDR3nt: TGTGCCAGCAGCGCTAGCGGGAGGGACTCTGGGGCCAACGTCCTGACTTTC; CDR3aa: CASSASGRDSGANVLTF
d_gene: NA; abundance: NA; j_gene: TRBJ2-3; v_gene: TRBV28; CDR3nt: TGTGCCAGCAGTTTAAAAGTAGGGGGTACAGATACGCAGTATTTT; CDR3aa: CASSLKVGGTDTQYF
d_gene: TRBD1; abundance: NA; j_gene: TRBJ2-5; v_gene: TRBV7-6; CDR3nt: TGTGCCAGCAGCTTAGGACAGGGGGCGATGGAGACCCAGTACTTC; CDR3aa: CASSLGQGAMETQYF
d_gene: NA; abundance: once; j_gene: TRBJ1-1; v_gene: TRBV28; CDR3nt: TGTGCCAGCAGTTTATGGACAGAAGCTTTCTTT; CDR3aa: CASSLWTEAFF
d_gene: TRBD1; abundance: NA; j_gene: TRBJ1-1; v_gene: TRBV11-1; CDR3nt: TGTGCCAGCAGCCCCAGACAGGGGATGAACACTGAAGCTTTCTTT; CDR3aa: CASSPRQGMNTEAFF
d_gene: TRBD2; abundance: NA; j_gene: TRBJ2-3; v_gene: TRBV9; CDR3nt: TGTGCCAGCAATCTAGCGGGAACAGATACGCAGTATTTT; CDR3aa: CASNLAGTDTQYF
d_gene: TRBD1; abundance: NA; j_gene: TRBJ1-2; v_gene: TRBV7-9; CDR3nt: TGTGCCAGCAGACAGGGGGATAGCTATGGCTACACCTTC; CDR3aa: CASRQGDSYGYTF